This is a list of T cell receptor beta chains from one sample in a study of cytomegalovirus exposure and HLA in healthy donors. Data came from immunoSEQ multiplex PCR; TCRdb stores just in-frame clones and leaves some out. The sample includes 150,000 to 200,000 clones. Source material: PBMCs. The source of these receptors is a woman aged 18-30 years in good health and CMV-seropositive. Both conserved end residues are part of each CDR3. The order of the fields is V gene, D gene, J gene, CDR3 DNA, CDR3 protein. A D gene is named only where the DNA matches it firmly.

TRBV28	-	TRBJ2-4	TGTGCCAGCAGTTCGTCTGAAAACATTCAGTACTTC	CASSSSENIQYF
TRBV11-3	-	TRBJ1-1	TGTGCCAGCAGCCAGCCAGAGGGCCGCGTTCGGGACACTGAAGCTTTCTTT	CASSQPEGRVRDTEAFF
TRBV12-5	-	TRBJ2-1	TGTGCTAGTGGTTTGAACAGGGGGGGCTCCTACAATGAGCAGTTCTTC	CASGLNRGGSYNEQFF
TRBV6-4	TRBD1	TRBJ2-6	TGTGCCAGCAGTGACTTTGGCAGGGGGTTAAGCTCTGGGGCCAACGTCCTGACTTTC	CASSDFGRGLSSGANVLTF
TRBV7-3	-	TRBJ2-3	TGTGCCAGCAGTCTCATCCCGGACAGAAGCACAGATACGCAGTATTTT	CASSLIPDRSTDTQYF
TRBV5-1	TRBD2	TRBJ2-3	TGCGCCAGCAGCCCCGGGACTAGCGGGGGCACAGATACGCAGTATTTT	CASSPGTSGGTDTQYF
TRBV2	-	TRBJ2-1	TGTGCCAGCAGTGAAGACAGGGCCTCCTACAATGAGCAGTTCTTC	CASSEDRASYNEQFF
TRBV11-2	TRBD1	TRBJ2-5	TGTGCCAGCACCTCAACTTGGGACGACAGGGGTCCCTCCCAAGAGACCCAGTACTTC	CASTSTWDDRGPSQETQYF
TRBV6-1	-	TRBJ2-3	TGTGCCAGCGGAGTAGTGGATACGCAGTATTTT	CASGVVDTQYF
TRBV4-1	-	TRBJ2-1	TGCGCCAGCAGCCACGGACAGCTCTCCTACAATGAGCAGTTCTTC	CASSHGQLSYNEQFF
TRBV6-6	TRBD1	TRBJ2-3	TGTGCCACAGACAGGGGCAGCACAGATACGCAGTATTTT	CATDRGSTDTQYF
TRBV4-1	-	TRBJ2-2	TGCGCCAGCAGCCAAGCCAGGGGCGCCACCGGGGAGCTGTTTTTT	CASSQARGATGELFF
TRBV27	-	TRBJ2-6	TGTGCCAGCAGTCCGTCTGGGGCCAACGTCCTGACTTTC	CASSPSGANVLTF
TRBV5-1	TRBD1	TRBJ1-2	TGCGCCAGCAGCTTCCAGGGGGACGGCTACACCTTC	CASSFQGDGYTF
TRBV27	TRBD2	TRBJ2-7	TGTGCCAGCAGTTACCATACGGGGACTAGCGGGGACGAGCAGTACTTC	CASSYHTGTSGDEQYF
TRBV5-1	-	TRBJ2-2	TGCGCCAGCAGCTTGCCAGGGAGGTCCACCGGGGAGCTGTTTTTT	CASSLPGRSTGELFF
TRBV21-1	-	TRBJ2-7	TGTGCCAGCACCACCGGACTGGTGAGCTCCTACGAGCAGTACTTC	CASTTGLVSSYEQYF
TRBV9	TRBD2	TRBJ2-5	TGTGCCAGCAGCTTAGCGGGAGGAGAGACCCAGTACTTC	CASSLAGGETQYF
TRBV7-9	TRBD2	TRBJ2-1	TGTGCCAGCAGGCCCCAAGCGGGAACATACAATGAGCAGTTCTTC	CASRPQAGTYNEQFF
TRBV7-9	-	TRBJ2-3	TGTGCCAGCAGAACCGGGGTAGCGAGCACAGATACGCAGTATTTT	CASRTGVASTDTQYF